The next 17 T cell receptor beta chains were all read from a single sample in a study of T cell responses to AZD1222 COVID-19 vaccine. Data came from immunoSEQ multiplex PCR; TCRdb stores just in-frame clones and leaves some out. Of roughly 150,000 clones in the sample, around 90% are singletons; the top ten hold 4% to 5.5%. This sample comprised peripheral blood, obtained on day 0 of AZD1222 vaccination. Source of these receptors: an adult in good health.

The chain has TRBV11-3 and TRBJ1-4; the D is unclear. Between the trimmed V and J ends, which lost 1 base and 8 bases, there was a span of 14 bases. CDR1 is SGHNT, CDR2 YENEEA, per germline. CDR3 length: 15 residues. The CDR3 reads CASSLGWQAWEKLFF. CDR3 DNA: TGTGCCAGCAGCTTAGGGTGGCAGGCTTGGGAAAAACTGTTTTTT.

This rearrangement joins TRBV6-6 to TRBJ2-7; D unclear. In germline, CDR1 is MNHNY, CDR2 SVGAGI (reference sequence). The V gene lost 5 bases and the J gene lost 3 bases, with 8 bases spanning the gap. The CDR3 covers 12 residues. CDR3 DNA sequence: TGTGCCAGCAGTCCCCGGCTCTACGAGCAGTACTTC. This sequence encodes CASSPRLYEQYF.

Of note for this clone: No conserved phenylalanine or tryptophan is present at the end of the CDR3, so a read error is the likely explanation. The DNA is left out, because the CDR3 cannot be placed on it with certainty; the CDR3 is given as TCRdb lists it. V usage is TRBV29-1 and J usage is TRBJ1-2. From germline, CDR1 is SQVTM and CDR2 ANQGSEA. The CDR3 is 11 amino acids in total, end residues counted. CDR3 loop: CSVEDNDRVIL.

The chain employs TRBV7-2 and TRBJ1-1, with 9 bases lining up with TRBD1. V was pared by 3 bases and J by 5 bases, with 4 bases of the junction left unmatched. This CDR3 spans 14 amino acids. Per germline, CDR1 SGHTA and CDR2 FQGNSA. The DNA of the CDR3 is TGTGCCAGCAGCTTCCGGGACAGGGTAACTGAAGCTTTCTTT. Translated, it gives CASSFRDRVTEAFF. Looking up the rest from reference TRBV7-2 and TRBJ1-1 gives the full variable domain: GAGVSQSPSNKVTEKGKDVELRCDPISGHTALYWYRQSLGQGLEFLIYFQGNSAPDKSGLPSDRFSAERTGGSVSTLTIQRTQQEDSAVYLCASSFRDRVTEAFFGQGTRLTVV.

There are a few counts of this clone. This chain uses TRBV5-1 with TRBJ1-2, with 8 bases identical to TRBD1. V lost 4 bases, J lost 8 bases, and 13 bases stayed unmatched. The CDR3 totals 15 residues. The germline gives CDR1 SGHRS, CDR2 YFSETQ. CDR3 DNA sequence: TGCGCCAGCAGCGACCGGGACAGGCAAGGCAGGGGCTACACCTTC. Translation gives CASSDRDRQGRGYTF.

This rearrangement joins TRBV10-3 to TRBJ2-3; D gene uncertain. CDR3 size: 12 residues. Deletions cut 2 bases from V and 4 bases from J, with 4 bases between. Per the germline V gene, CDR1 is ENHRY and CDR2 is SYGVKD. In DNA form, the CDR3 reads TGTGCCATCAGTGAGGCCTCAGATACGCAGTATTTT. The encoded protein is CAISEASDTQYF.

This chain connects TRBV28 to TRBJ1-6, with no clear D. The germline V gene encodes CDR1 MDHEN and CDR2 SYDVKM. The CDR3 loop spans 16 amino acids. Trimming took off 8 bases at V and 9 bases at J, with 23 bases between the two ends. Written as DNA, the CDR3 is TGTGCCAGCGTCCGAGTGAAGGTCAGAACTAGTTCACCCCTCCACTTT. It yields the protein CASVRVKVRTSSPLHF.

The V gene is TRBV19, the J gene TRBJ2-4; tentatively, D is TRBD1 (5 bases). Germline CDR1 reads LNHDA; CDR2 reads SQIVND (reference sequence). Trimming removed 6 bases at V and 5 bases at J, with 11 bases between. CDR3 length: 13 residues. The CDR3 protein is CASRQGPQNIQYF. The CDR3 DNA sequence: TGTGCCAGTAGGCAGGGCCCCCAAAACATTCAGTACTTC.

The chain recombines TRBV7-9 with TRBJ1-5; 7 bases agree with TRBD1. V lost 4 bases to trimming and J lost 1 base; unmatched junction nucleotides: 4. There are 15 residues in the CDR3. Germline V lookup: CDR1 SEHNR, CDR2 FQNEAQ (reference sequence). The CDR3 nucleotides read TGTGCCAGCAGCTCGACAGGGCTCAGCAATCAGCCCCAGCATTTT. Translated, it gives CASSSTGLSNQPQHF. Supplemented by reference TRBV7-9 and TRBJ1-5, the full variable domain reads DTGVSQNPRHKITKRGQNVTFRCDPISEHNRLYWYRQTLGQGPEFLTYFQNEAQLEKSRLLSDRFSAERPKGSFSTLEIQRTEQGDSAMYLCASSSTGLSNQPQHFGDGTRLSIL.

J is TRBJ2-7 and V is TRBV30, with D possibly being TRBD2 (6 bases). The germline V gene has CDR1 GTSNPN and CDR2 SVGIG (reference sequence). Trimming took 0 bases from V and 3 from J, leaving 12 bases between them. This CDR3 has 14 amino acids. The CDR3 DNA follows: TGTGCCTGGAGTGTAAACGGGAGACTCTACGAGCAGTACTTC. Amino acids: CAWSVNGRLYEQYF.

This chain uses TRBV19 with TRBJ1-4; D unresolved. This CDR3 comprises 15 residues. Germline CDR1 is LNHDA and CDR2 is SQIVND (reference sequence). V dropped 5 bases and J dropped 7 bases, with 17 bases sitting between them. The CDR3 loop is CASSAGRREFEKLFF. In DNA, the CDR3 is TGTGCCAGTAGTGCGGGAAGACGGGAATTTGAAAAACTGTTTTTT.

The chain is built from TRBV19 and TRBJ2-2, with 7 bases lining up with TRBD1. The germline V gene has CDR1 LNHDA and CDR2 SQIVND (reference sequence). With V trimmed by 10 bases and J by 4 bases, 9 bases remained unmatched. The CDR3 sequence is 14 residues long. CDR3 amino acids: CATSPGTVTGELFF. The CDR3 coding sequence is TGTGCCACCTCCCCTGGGACAGTCACCGGGGAGCTGTTTTTT.

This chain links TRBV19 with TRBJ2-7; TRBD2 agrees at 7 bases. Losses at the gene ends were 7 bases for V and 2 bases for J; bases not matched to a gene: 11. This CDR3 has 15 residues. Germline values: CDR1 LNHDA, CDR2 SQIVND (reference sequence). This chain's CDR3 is CASTETVAGPYEQYF. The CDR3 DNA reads TGTGCCAGTACAGAGACAGTAGCGGGCCCCTACGAGCAGTACTTC.

The CDR3 spells CAISGGQGPSGANVLTF. CDR3 bases: TGTGCCATCAGTGGGGGACAGGGGCCCTCTGGGGCCAACGTCCTGACTTTC. V gene TRBV10-3 combines with J gene TRBJ2-6; 10 bases match TRBD1. V gave up 4 bases and J gave up 0 bases; unmatched junction bases: 3. The CDR3 runs to 17 residues. Germline-derived CDR1 and CDR2 are ENHRY and SYGVKD.

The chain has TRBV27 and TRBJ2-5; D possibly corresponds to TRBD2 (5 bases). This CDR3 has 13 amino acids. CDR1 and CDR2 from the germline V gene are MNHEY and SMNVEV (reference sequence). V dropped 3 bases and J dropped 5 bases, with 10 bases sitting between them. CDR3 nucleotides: TGTGCCAGCAGTTTTGGAGGAGGTGAGACCCAGTACTTC. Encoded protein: CASSFGGGETQYF.

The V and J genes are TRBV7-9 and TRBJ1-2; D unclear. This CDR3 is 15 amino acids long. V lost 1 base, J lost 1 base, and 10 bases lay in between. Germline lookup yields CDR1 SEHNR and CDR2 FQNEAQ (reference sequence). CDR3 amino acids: CASSLDRVNNYGYTF. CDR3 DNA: TGTGCCAGCAGCTTAGATCGGGTGAATAACTATGGCTACACCTTC.

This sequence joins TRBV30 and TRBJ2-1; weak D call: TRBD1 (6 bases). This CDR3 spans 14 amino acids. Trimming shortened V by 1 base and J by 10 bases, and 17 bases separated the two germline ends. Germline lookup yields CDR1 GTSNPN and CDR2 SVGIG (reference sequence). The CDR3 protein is CAWSADSPRGEQFF. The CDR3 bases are TGTGCCTGGAGTGCAGACTCCCCCAGGGGAGAGCAGTTCTTC.